These T cell receptor beta chains were read from a single sample in a study of radiation and T cells in renal cell carcinoma. Produced via immunoSEQ multiplex PCR; TCRdb's table is partial and in-frame only. This table has 100,000 or so clones, 75% to 90% appearing once. Sequenced material: blood, taken from a patient whose treatment included radiotherapy and nephrectomy. These receptors all stem from a man in his fifties with renal cell carcinoma. The conserved cysteine and the conserved F or W are not part of the CDR3 here. A D gene is named only where the DNA matches it firmly. The size of a clone is reported for some rows only, either as once, few or many, or as a class for expanded clones.

d_gene | j_gene | len | abundance | v_gene | CDR3aa
. | TRBJ2-5 | 9 | once | TRBV2 | ASGYQETQY
. | TRBJ1-2 | 13 | . | TRBV5-1 | ASSLQEGANYGYT
TRBD1 | TRBJ1-2 | 12 | once | TRBV29-1 | SVEGGQPNYGYT
. | TRBJ1-2 | 11 | . | TRBV30 | AWSVDGSYGYT
TRBD2 | TRBJ2-1 | 13 | . | TRBV7-2 | AAGGTSGRVGEQF
. | TRBJ2-7 | 14 | . | TRBV15 | ATSSRFGQFPYEQY
. | TRBJ1-2 | 13 | . | TRBV7-9 | ASIPGTNPNYGYT
. | TRBJ1-1 | 11 | . | TRBV5-1 | ASSLDLNTEAF
TRBD1 | TRBJ2-7 | 14 | . | TRBV28 | ASSFSGRDRGYEQY
. | TRBJ1-4 | 13 | once | TRBV5-1 | ASSLGGGTDEKLF
. | TRBJ2-7 | 12 | . | TRBV28 | ASSPPWVNYEQY
TRBD1 | TRBJ1-5 | 15 | . | TRBV19 | ASSIAPGQYSNQPQH
. | TRBJ2-7 | 14 | . | TRBV30 | AWTDLSGYDSLGQY
TRBD2 | TRBJ2-1 | 14 | . | TRBV18 | ASSPTSGGFYNEQF
. | TRBJ1-2 | 11 | few | TRBV4-1 | ASSRPDIYGYT
TRBD1 | TRBJ1-4 | 11 | . | TRBV10-3 | ATSQGAKEKLF
. | TRBJ1-2 | 11 | once | TRBV6-5 | ATHSAQGSGYT
. | TRBJ1-1 | 11 | once | TRBV7-6 | ASGPGVNTEAF
. | TRBJ2-1 | 14 | . | TRBV15 | ATSSASRSSYNEQF
TRBD1 | TRBJ2-7 | 13 | . | TRBV6-6 | ASSRQGQGGGEQY
. | TRBJ1-6 | 13 | . | TRBV7-9 | ASSVLGSGDSPLH
TRBD2 | TRBJ2-1 | 12 | once | TRBV6-4 | ASSAVGGSNEQF
TRBD1 | TRBJ1-2 | 12 | . | TRBV7-9 | ASSFSGGERGYT
TRBD1 | TRBJ1-2 | 9 | . | TRBV10-3 | AIGQGDGYT
. | TRBJ1-5 | 14 | . | TRBV9 | ASSAGPERGNQPQH
TRBD2 | TRBJ2-3 | 16 | . | TRBV9 | ASSVGSQAGGPTDTQY
. | TRBJ1-1 | 11 | few | TRBV4-2 | ASGSTGNTEAF
TRBD2 | TRBJ2-7 | 12 | . | TRBV9 | ASSTSGGFYEQY
TRBD2 | TRBJ2-5 | 12 | . | TRBV7-2 | ASSEKGLDETQY
TRBD1 | TRBJ2-1 | 12 | . | TRBV29-1 | SVERDRAYNEQF
. | TRBJ1-1 | 12 | few | TRBV5-1 | ASSADSMNTEAF
. | TRBJ2-6 | 14 | . | TRBV28 | ASTGGAGPRTNVLT
. | TRBJ1-3 | 10 | . | TRBV19 | ASSPVGNTIY
TRBD2 | TRBJ2-2 | 12 | . | TRBV4-3 | ASSQAGRAGELF
. | TRBJ2-7 | 12 | . | TRBV19 | ASSINPDAYEQY
. | TRBJ2-1 | 14 | once | TRBV4-1 | ASSQDTVRWDNEQF
TRBD2 | TRBJ2-1 | 14 | . | TRBV5-4 | ASSPSSSGGAIEQF
TRBD2 | TRBJ2-7 | 13 | once | TRBV30 | AWRSGGLSSYEQY
TRBD1 | TRBJ2-7 | 14 | . | TRBV7-8 | ASSTPIRQGSYEQY
TRBD1 | TRBJ1-5 | 11 | . | TRBV2 | ASRADRDQPQH
. | TRBJ2-1 | 11 | . | TRBV7-9 | ASSLGVNNEQF
. | TRBJ1-1 | 13 | . | TRBV7-8 | ASTLIGGDGTEAF
. | TRBJ2-2 | 12 | . | TRBV6-4 | ATLTGGNTGELF
TRBD1 | TRBJ1-1 | 12 | . | TRBV19 | ASSMDRGNTEAF
. | TRBJ1-1 | 14 | . | TRBV18 | ASSPSSSGNGAEAF
. | TRBJ1-2 | 12 | . | TRBV28 | ASSLGRGIGGYT
TRBD2 | TRBJ2-1 | 13 | once | TRBV9 | ASSPRLAGENEQF
. | TRBJ1-5 | 10 | . | TRBV6-5 | ASSNTEQPQH
TRBD2 | TRBJ2-7 | 14 | . | TRBV10-3 | AISGPRTSLGNEQY
TRBD1 | TRBJ2-1 | 11 | few | TRBV6-1 | ATGDRAGDEQF
. | TRBJ2-1 | 12 | . | TRBV4-1 | ASSQGHGSLGQF
. | TRBJ2-3 | 12 | once | TRBV10-1 | ASSEGGPVDTQY
. | TRBJ1-3 | 12 | . | TRBV30 | AWMDLSSGNTIY
. | TRBJ2-1 | 12 | . | TRBV5-1 | ASSLSGPDNEQF
. | TRBJ2-1 | 12 | . | TRBV4-3 | ASSQDMTTGEQF
. | TRBJ2-2 | 13 | . | TRBV7-9 | ASSLSPPGSGELF
. | TRBJ1-2 | 11 | . | TRBV6-5 | ASSYGGGYGYT
TRBD2 | TRBJ2-1 | 13 | . | TRBV5-1 | ASSRSGLDYNEQF
. | TRBJ2-7 | 13 | . | TRBV27 | ASSPRHQTGYEQY
TRBD2 | TRBJ2-2 | 14 | . | TRBV7-9 | ASSTSSGGAPGELF